The rows below give T cell receptor beta chains drawn from one sample of a study of control samples from healthy donors and cancer patients. Sequencing used immunoSEQ multiplex PCR; TCRdb keeps in-frame clones, though not all of them. This table has under 150,000 clones, over 85% appearing once. Material: blood. These TCRs come from a man younger than 45 in good health. Each CDR3 is given with its conserved first and last residue. Each record gives: clone size, V gene, D gene, J gene, CDR3 DNA, CDR3 protein. The D gene is left open where the match is weak. Where a row states a size, it is once, few, many or the class of an expanded clone; other rows omit it.

.	TRBV2	.	TRBJ1-6	TGTGCCAGCAGTGGTTACGATTATAATTCACCCCTCCACTTT	CASSGYDYNSPLHF
.	TRBV27	.	TRBJ2-3	TGTGCCAGCAGTTTTTCGGGACCCTTCACAGATACGCAGTATTTT	CASSFSGPFTDTQYF
.	TRBV27	TRBD2	TRBJ2-5	TGTGCCACCTTACAAGCGGGGGGGCCTGGGACCCAGTACTTC	CATLQAGGPGTQYF
.	TRBV7-2	.	TRBJ1-3	TGTGCCAGCAGCCAGAGAGGTACTTACGGAAACACCATATATTTT	CASSQRGTYGNTIYF
.	TRBV29-1	.	TRBJ2-1	TGCAGCGTTGTGCGGGTGCGGTCCTACAATGAGCAGTTCTTC	CSVVRVRSYNEQFF
.	TRBV7-2	.	TRBJ1-6	TGTGCCAGCAGCGAAGACATGGATTCACCCCTCCACTTT	CASSEDMDSPLHF
.	TRBV4-3	.	TRBJ2-3	TGCGCCAGCAGCCAGGAATTCACAGATACGCAGTATTTT	CASSQEFTDTQYF
.	TRBV6-5	TRBD1	TRBJ2-3	TGTGCCAGCAGTTCATACAGGGGTAGCACAGATACGCAGTATTTT	CASSSYRGSTDTQYF
.	TRBV5-4	.	TRBJ2-2	TGTGCCAGCAGCCCTGGGGGGTCGAACACCGGGGAGCTGTTTTTT	CASSPGGSNTGELFF
.	TRBV7-2	.	TRBJ2-2	TGTGCCAGCAGCTTAGTTCGCCGGGGGAACACCGGGGAGCTGTTTTTT	CASSLVRRGNTGELFF
.	TRBV3-1/TRBV3-2	.	TRBJ2-7	TGTGCCAGCAGCCACTCCTACGAGCAGTACTTC	CASSHSYEQYF
.	TRBV5-1	TRBD1	TRBJ1-2	TGCGCCAGCAGCCGGGGACAGGGGGGTATCTATGGCTACACCTTC	CASSRGQGGIYGYTF
.	TRBV7-8	.	TRBJ1-6	TGTGCCAGCAGCTTAGACACAGGGTGGGTTGATTCACCCCTCCACTTT	CASSLDTGWVDSPLHF
.	TRBV11-2	.	TRBJ2-7	TGTGCCAGCAGCTTAGTTACGGGGGCTGGCGAGCAGTACTTC	CASSLVTGAGEQYF
.	TRBV3-1/TRBV3-2	.	TRBJ2-3	TGTGCCAGCAGCCAAGTTACGGGACTCAGCACAGTGGCGCAGTATTTT	CASSQVTGLSTVAQYF
.	TRBV6-2/TRBV6-3	.	TRBJ2-1	TGTGCCAGCAGTTACTCGTACTTACCGAGCTCCTACAATGAGCAGTTCTTC	CASSYSYLPSSYNEQFF
.	TRBV6-2/TRBV6-3	.	TRBJ1-5	TGTGCCAGCAGTTCGACGGGCCATAGCAATCAGCCCCAGCATTTT	CASSSTGHSNQPQHF
.	TRBV28	.	TRBJ1-5	TGTGCCAGCAGTTTTGGGGCTGGGGATCAGCCCCAGCATTTT	CASSFGAGDQPQHF
.	TRBV21-1	.	TRBJ2-5	TGTGCCAGCAGCTCCCATAGCGGGGAGGTTTCAGAGACCCAGTACTTC	CASSSHSGEVSETQYF
.	TRBV3-1/TRBV3-2	TRBD1	TRBJ2-5	TGTGCCAGCAGCCAAGGCTCTAGGGGGACAGCGGTTGCCCAGTACTTC	CASSQGSRGTAVAQYF
.	TRBV4-1	.	TRBJ1-4	TGCGCCAGCAGCCACCCGGGCGAGGAAAAACTGTTTTTT	CASSHPGEEKLFF
.	TRBV7-2	.	TRBJ2-4	TGTGCCAGCAGCTTAGTTTTGGGAGACATTCAGTACTTC	CASSLVLGDIQYF
.	TRBV5-6	.	TRBJ1-5	TGTGCCAGCAGCTCCCGACGCCAGAGGAGCAATCAGCCCCAGCATTTT	CASSSRRQRSNQPQHF
.	TRBV28	.	TRBJ2-5	TGTGCCAGCAGTTTAACCCGGGCCACCGGGAAGGAGACCCAGTACTTC	CASSLTRATGKETQYF
.	TRBV5-4	.	TRBJ2-7	TGTGCCAGCAGCTCGGGCTACGAGCAGTACTTC	CASSSGYEQYF
few	TRBV6-2/TRBV6-3	TRBD1	TRBJ2-2	TGTGCCAGCAGTCGGTCACATACCTACAGGGGGCGGGAAACGGACGGGGAGCTGTTTTTT	CASSRSHTYRGRETDGELFF
.	TRBV4-1	TRBD1	TRBJ2-5	TGCGCCAGCAGCCAAGACCCCCTACGGACAGGGACACAAGAGACCCAGTACTTC	CASSQDPLRTGTQETQYF
.	TRBV27	.	TRBJ2-2	TGTGCCAGCAGTTTAGTCAGGGCAACCGGGGAGCTGTTTTTT	CASSLVRATGELFF
.	TRBV11-3	.	TRBJ2-2	TGTGCCAGCAGCCCCTCTGGGTTCAGTGGGGCGAACACCGGGGAGCTGTTTTTT	CASSPSGFSGANTGELFF
.	TRBV28	.	TRBJ2-7	TGTGCCAGCAGCCCATCATGGGGGTCCGGGGAAAGCTACGAGCAGTACTTC	CASSPSWGSGESYEQYF
.	TRBV11-3	.	TRBJ2-1	TGTGCCAGCAGCGTCGGGAATTACAATGAGCAGTTCTTC	CASSVGNYNEQFF
.	TRBV13	TRBD2	TRBJ2-3	TGTGCCAGCAGCTTAGCGGGGGGGCCAATAGATACGCAGTATTTT	CASSLAGGPIDTQYF
few	TRBV5-1	.	TRBJ1-1	TGCGCCAGCAGCTTGGGAGGCAGCCTGAACACTGAAGCTTTCTTT	CASSLGGSLNTEAFF
.	TRBV4-3	TRBD2	TRBJ2-1	TGCGCCAGCAGCCAAGATAGACTAGCGGGGCTGAATGAGCAGTTCTTC	CASSQDRLAGLNEQFF
once	TRBV4-3	TRBD1	TRBJ2-7	TGCGCCAGCAGCGGGGGACAGCTAGGCTACGAGCAGTACTTC	CASSGGQLGYEQYF
.	TRBV27	.	TRBJ2-1	TGTGCCAGCAGCCCCCTGACGGGGCCATACAATGAGCAGTTCTTC	CASSPLTGPYNEQFF
.	TRBV11-2	.	TRBJ1-3	TGTGCCAGCAGCTCTACAAACACCATATATTTT	CASSSTNTIYF
.	TRBV5-4	TRBD2	TRBJ2-3	TGTGCCAGCAGCGGCGGGACTAGCGGGGGACCTACAGATACGCAGTATTTT	CASSGGTSGGPTDTQYF
.	TRBV29-1	.	TRBJ2-7	TGCAGCGTGCGGGGACCGAACTCCTACGAGCAGTACTTC	CSVRGPNSYEQYF
.	TRBV5-6	TRBD1	TRBJ1-5	TGTGCCAGCAGCCACCGGGACAGGAATCAGCCCCAGCATTTT	CASSHRDRNQPQHF
.	TRBV2	TRBD1	TRBJ2-1	TGTGCCACCCAACCGGGACAGGGGAACAATGAGCAGTTCTTC	CATQPGQGNNEQFF
.	TRBV5-6	.	TRBJ2-6	TGTGCCAGCAGCTTGTGGGTCTCTGGGGCCAACGTCCTGACTTTC	CASSLWVSGANVLTF
.	TRBV19	TRBD1	TRBJ2-7	TGTGCCAGTAGCCAACCCGGGACAGGGTACTACGAGCAGTACTTC	CASSQPGTGYYEQYF
.	TRBV19	.	TRBJ2-7	TGTGCCAGTAGTACGATCTTAACCTACGAGCAGTACTTC	CASSTILTYEQYF
.	TRBV19	TRBD1	TRBJ2-7	TGTGCCAGTAGTACCGGGACAGGGCCCTACGAGCAGTACTTC	CASSTGTGPYEQYF
.	TRBV2	TRBD1	TRBJ2-1	TGTGCCAGCAGTGAAGGGACAGGGGGCAATGAGCAGTTCTTC	CASSEGTGGNEQFF
.	TRBV9	.	TRBJ1-1	TGTGCCAGCAGCCCAATGGAGCTATTTCTGAACACTGAAGCTTTCTTT	CASSPMELFLNTEAFF
.	TRBV19	.	TRBJ2-1	TGTGCCAGTAGTAGCAGGGGGGCATACAATGAGCAGTTCTTC	CASSSRGAYNEQFF
.	TRBV5-6	.	TRBJ1-1	TGTGCCAGCAGTCGAGGGGGGACTGAAGCTTTCTTT	CASSRGGTEAFF
.	TRBV10-3	.	TRBJ1-5	TGTGCCATCAGTGAGTCGGGGATGGGCAATCAGCCCCAGCATTTT	CAISESGMGNQPQHF